Following are 9 T cell receptor beta chains from one sample sequenced in a study of Ad26.COV2.S vaccination and SARS-CoV-2 variants. The sample's treatment: some 20 received Ad26.COV2.S at low or high dose, single or two shots; about 5 received placebo; per-sample allocation not given. The investigators took samples on day 63 after the first vaccine or placebo injection. Only in-frame clones appear in the TCRdb table, and some are missing; sequencing was by immunoSEQ multiplex PCR. The sample lists under 500,000 clones, about 90% seen once, with around 1.7% in the top ten. Sequenced material: peripheral blood, taken in a trial of Ad26.COV2.S vaccine versus placebo. The source of these receptors is a person aged 18-60 years who received the Ad26.COV2.S COVID-19 vaccine or a placebo.

V is TRBV6-5 and J is TRBJ1-5; tentatively, D is TRBD1 (5 bases). Germline V gene sequence: CDR1 MNHEY, CDR2 SVGAGI. The CDR3 is 16 amino acids. The ends were cut back, 4 bases at V and 2 bases at J, with 15 bases in the middle. CDR3 DNA: TGTGCCAGCAGTTTCCTGGGGCCTAGGGGCAATCAGCCCCAGCATTTT. This gives the protein CASSFLGPRGNQPQHF.

The rearrangement joins TRBV3-1 (or the pseudogene TRBV3-2) to TRBJ2-7, with TRBD2 matching 7 bases. Germline CDR1 LGHDT, CDR2 YNNKEL (reference sequence). The CDR3 covers 15 residues. V shed 4 bases, J shed 0 bases, and the junction held 6 bases outside the gene matches. CDR3 region: CASSPPAGSSYEQYF. CDR3 coding DNA: TGTGCCAGCAGCCCCCCAGCGGGGAGCTCCTACGAGCAGTACTTC.

This chain uses TRBV9 with TRBJ2-2, with unresolved D. CDR1 is SGDLS and CDR2 is YYNGEE in the germline V gene. This CDR3 contains 13 residues. V gave up 0 bases and J gave up 4 bases, with 4 bases separating them. DNA of the CDR3: TGTGCCAGCAGCGTAGTCAGCACCGGGGAGCTGTTTTTT. This codes for CASSVVSTGELFF.

This clone was seen a few times. The chain is built from TRBV27 and TRBJ2-7, with D possibly called TRBD1 or TRBD2 (5 bases each). Germline V gene sequence: CDR1 MNHEY, CDR2 SMNVEV (reference sequence). V was pared by 2 bases and J by 0 bases, with 11 bases between. This CDR3 is built from 15 residues. The CDR3 sequence: CASSLRGDSSYEQYF. The CDR3 region has the DNA TGTGCCAGCAGTTTAAGAGGGGATAGCTCCTACGAGCAGTACTTC.

The genes are TRBV4-3 and TRBJ2-1, with a weak D call TRBD2 (5 bases). V shed 1 base and J shed 11 bases, with 12 bases lying between them. CDR1 is LGHNA, CDR2 YSLEER, per germline. The CDR3 runs 13 residues. The chain's CDR3 is CASSQGPRGKQFF. CDR3 DNA sequence: TGCGCCAGCAGCCAAGGGCCGCGAGGGAAGCAGTTCTTC.

V gene TRBV5-5 combines with J gene TRBJ2-7; tentative D call: TRBD1 (6 bases). Germline V lookup: CDR1 SGHKS, CDR2 YYEKEE (reference sequence). The CDR3 covers 15 residues. Trimming cost V 3 bases and J 2 bases, with 15 bases left between them. The CDR3 sequence: CASSSGGFDPYEQYF. The DNA of the CDR3 is TGTGCCAGCAGCTCTGGGGGCTTCGATCCCTACGAGCAGTACTTC. The full variable domain, in which reference TRBV5-5 and TRBJ2-7 provide the parts outside the CDR3, is DAGVTQSPTHLIKTRGQQVTLRCSPISGHKSVSWYQQVLGQGPQFIFQYYEKEERGRGNFPDRFSARQFPNYSSELNVNALLLGDSALYLCASSSGGFDPYEQYFGPGTRLTVT.

The V and J genes are TRBV28 and TRBJ2-2; D call uncertain. The germline V gene encodes CDR1 MDHEN and CDR2 SYDVKM. V was shortened by 6 bases and J by 4 bases, with 3 bases between the two germline ends. The CDR3 consists of 11 residues. This CDR3 reads CASRTTGELFF. CDR3 DNA sequence: TGTGCCAGCAGGACCACCGGGGAGCTGTTTTTT.

The chain uses TRBV19 and TRBJ1-2; D is undetermined. Looked up from germline, CDR1 is LNHDA and CDR2 is SQIVND (reference sequence). The CDR3 runs 14 residues. V was cut by 7 bases and J by 0 bases, with 12 bases left in between. The CDR3 reads CASIRLGTNYGYTF. Here the CDR3 DNA reads TGTGCCAGTATCCGTCTGGGAACTAACTATGGCTACACCTTC.

J is TRBJ1-1 and V is TRBV18; TRBD1 agrees at 8 bases. CDR1 is KGHSH and CDR2 is LQKENI in the germline V gene. With 2 bases clipped from V and 4 bases from J, the junction kept 6 bases outside the gene matches. The CDR3 runs 15 residues. CDR3: CASSPGGTGGTEAFF. Here the CDR3 DNA reads TGTGCCAGCTCACCAGGGGGTACAGGGGGCACTGAAGCTTTCTTT.